The sequence of this TCR beta chain was determined in a study of tumor and adjacent non-tumor tissue in lung cancer. This clonotype is medium-sized within its sample. Antigen: not known. TCRbeta libraries were built with three rounds of nested PCR, modified from ARM-PCR. TCRdb recomputed calls from the multiplex PCR reads with MiXCR, one row per CDR3 protein. This sample has approximately 120,000 distinct CDR3 sequences; 60% to 65% occur once, and the top ten carry around a fifth. Study-level points and caveats: Significantly higher TCR diversity was found in tumor than normal lung.

RNA was extracted from bulk tissue without any cell sorting. The normal lung tissue was taken more than 3 cm from the tumor edge. The sample comprised distant non-tumor lung tissue. This TCR derives from a man between 60 and 75 years old with non-small cell lung cancer.

The CDR3 DNA reads as TGTGCCAGCAGCTTAGATCTGCGACTAGGTTCCCTGAGCGAGCAGTACTTC. This translates into CASSLDLRLGSLSEQYF. The gene calls are TRBV11-3 and TRBJ2-7, with a tentative D call TRBD2 (6 bases). The CDR3 runs 17 residues. CDR1 is SGHNT and CDR2 is YENEEA in the germline V gene. V was pared by 0 bases and J by 6 bases, with 21 bases between. Filled out from reference TRBV11-3 and TRBJ2-7, the complete variable domain reads EAGVVQSPRYKIIEKKQPVAFWCNPISGHNTLYWYLQNLGQGPELLIRYENEEAVDDSQLPKDRFSAERLKGVDSTLKIQPAELGDSAVYLCASSLDLRLGSLSEQYFGPGTRLTVT.